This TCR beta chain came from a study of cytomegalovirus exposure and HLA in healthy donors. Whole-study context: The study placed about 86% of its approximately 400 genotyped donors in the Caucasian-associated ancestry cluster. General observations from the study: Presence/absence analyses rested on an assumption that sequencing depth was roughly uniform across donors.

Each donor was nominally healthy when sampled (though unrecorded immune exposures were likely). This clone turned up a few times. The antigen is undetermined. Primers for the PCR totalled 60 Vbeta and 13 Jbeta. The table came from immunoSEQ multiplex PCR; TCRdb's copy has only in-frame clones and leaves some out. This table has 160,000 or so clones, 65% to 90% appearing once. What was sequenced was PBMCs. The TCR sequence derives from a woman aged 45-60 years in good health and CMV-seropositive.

For the CDR3, the DNA is TGTGCCAGCAAATCGGGATATAGCAATCAGCCCCAGCATTTT. Translation gives CASKSGYSNQPQHF. This chain joins TRBV6-5 and TRBJ1-5; no clear D gene. Germline CDR1 MNHEY, CDR2 SVGAGI. The CDR3 has 14 amino acids. V was trimmed by 7 bases and J by 0 bases, leaving 10 bases between them.